This TCR beta chain stems from a study of cytomegalovirus exposure and HLA in healthy donors. Whole-study results and caveats: Reportedly, fewer N-insertions than the 666-donor mean appeared in an Asian-associated ancestry cluster in a later analysis. Indistinguishability led to the exclusion of some V segments, TRBV6-2 and TRBV6-3 included. Trimming of TCR beta V- and J-genes showed a link, identified in a later analysis, to a missense DCLRE1C variant.

The CDR3 contains 13 residues. Germline-derived CDR1 and CDR2 are SSHAT and FNYEAQ (reference sequence). Turning to this clone: No antigen is known for it. An end of the junction differs from the germline gene, which may be a read error.

Researchers ran the PCR with 60 Vbeta and 13 Jbeta primers. Data came from immunoSEQ multiplex PCR; TCRdb stores just in-frame clones and leaves some out. The table has about 210,000 clones, around 78% seen once. V is TRBV7-7 and J is TRBJ1-1; the match to TRBD1 covers 10 bases. This clonotype was sampled from a woman between 25 and 40 years old in good health and CMV-seropositive. Sequencing input: PBMCs. The CDR3 region has the DNA TGTGCTAGCAGTCGAGGGACAGGGGAAGAAGCTTTCTTT. Translating it yields CASSRGTGEEAFF.